Shown below are 25 T cell receptor beta chains from a single sample sequenced in a study of radiotherapy plus CTLA-4 blockade in lung cancer (dated by TCRdb to the late 2010s). The library was obtained by the immunoSEQ multiplex PCR assay. TCRdb took over this immuneACCESS table, retaining in-frame rearrangements with V and J assigned. Such tables are incomplete; in checked studies, under half of the missing clones stem from an unresolved V gene, and the remainder is unexplained. Within this sample are about 120,000 clones, with more than 80% of them counted one time only. The ten biggest clones cover about 7% of the sample. The source was peripheral blood, collected from a patient treated with radiotherapy plus ipilimumab. The receptors shown here come from a human donor with non-small cell lung cancer that progressed on radiotherapy plus ipilimumab.

The rearrangement joins TRBV6-6 to TRBJ1-1; 8 bases match TRBD1. Germline V gives CDR1 MNHNY, CDR2 SVGAGI (reference sequence). The CDR3 spans 16 residues. Trimming removed 2 bases from V and 0 bases from J; junction bases left unmatched: 5. The CDR3 DNA is TGTGCCAGCAGTTACGGACAGGGCCGAGTGAACACTGAAGCTTTCTTT. This sequence encodes CASSYGQGRVNTEAFF.

V is TRBV4-2 and J is TRBJ1-2; no definite D call. V shed 0 bases and J shed 5 bases, with 10 bases lying between them. The CDR3 spans 14 residues. The germline gives CDR1 LGHNA, CDR2 YNFKEQ. The CDR3 nucleotides read TGTGCCAGCAGCCAAGAGGCACTGGGATATGGCTACACCTTC. It codes for CASSQEALGYGYTF.

This rearrangement joins TRBV27 to TRBJ2-7; D ambiguous. V was cut by 6 bases and J by 3 bases, with 15 bases left in between. Germline-derived CDR1 and CDR2 are MNHEY and SMNVEV (reference sequence). The CDR3 runs to 14 residues. The DNA for the CDR3 is TGTGCCAGCAGCCCCGGTGGCTCGAACTACGAGCAGTACTTC. Translation gives CASSPGGSNYEQYF.

The J gene is TRBJ2-3, the V gene TRBV5-4; 11 bases align to TRBD2. Unmatched junction bases numbered 5, after V lost 3 bases and J lost 5 bases. The CDR3 consists of 15 residues. Germline V lookup: CDR1 SGHNT, CDR2 YYREEE (reference sequence). CDR3 loop: CASSSLAGGQDTQYF. The CDR3 coding sequence is TGTGCCAGCAGCTCTTTAGCGGGAGGGCAAGATACGCAGTATTTT.

The rearrangement links TRBV18 to TRBJ1-2, with 7 bases identical to TRBD1. CDR3 length equals 14 residues. CDR1 is KGHSH, CDR2 LQKENI, per germline. Trimming removed 4 bases from V and 6 bases from J; junction bases left unmatched: 8. CDR3 protein: CASSRNRGEDGYTF. CDR3 DNA sequence: TGTGCCAGCTCACGGAACAGGGGCGAAGATGGCTACACCTTC.

This chain connects TRBV5-1 to TRBJ2-5, with TRBD1 matching 7 bases. Germline CDR1 SGHRS, CDR2 YFSETQ. The CDR3 is made up of 15 amino acids. The V gene end was trimmed by 4 bases and the J gene end by 7 bases; junction bases not matched to a gene: 13. The CDR3, as DNA: TGCGCCAGCAGCCACCGGGACAGACCCGGCGGGACCCAGTACTTC. It specifies CASSHRDRPGGTQYF.

The J gene is TRBJ2-7, the V gene TRBV6-1; D uncertain. Trimming shortened V by 7 bases and J by 2 bases, and 9 bases separated the two germline ends. The CDR3 consists of 12 residues. The germline V gene encodes CDR1 MNHNS and CDR2 SASEGT. The CDR3 sequence: CASKNLAYEQYF. CDR3 nucleotides: TGTGCCAGCAAGAACCTGGCCTACGAGCAGTACTTC.

The J gene is TRBJ2-1, the V gene TRBV1; the D call in the table, TRBD1, was not verified against the DNA. TRBV1 is a known pseudogene. The CDR3 runs 11 residues. The CDR3 DNA reads as TGCACCAGCAGCCAACGGACAGTACAGTTCTTC. Translated: CTSSQRTVQFF.

V gene TRBV18 combines with J gene TRBJ2-2, with 7 bases aligning to TRBD1. The trim removed 3 bases at V and 9 bases at J, leaving 19 bases unmatched. The CDR3 is made up of 18 amino acids. Germline CDR1 reads KGHSH; CDR2 reads LQKENI. The DNA of the CDR3 is TGTGCCAGCTCACCGACTCGACAGGGAAATGGTAAAGGCAGGGAGCTGTTTTTT. This encodes CASSPTRQGNGKGRELFF.

The gene calls are TRBV5-1 and TRBJ2-5; the match to TRBD2 covers 12 bases. Germline-derived CDR1 and CDR2 are SGHRS and YFSETQ. The CDR3 totals 15 residues. Trimming at V came to 6 bases and at J to 5 bases, leaving 8 bases not matched to a gene. CDR3: CASNPLAGGTETQYF. In DNA, the CDR3 is TGCGCCAGCAACCCACTAGCGGGAGGAACGGAGACCCAGTACTTC. Filled out from reference TRBV5-1 and TRBJ2-5, the complete variable domain reads KAGVTQTPRYLIKTRGQQVTLSCSPISGHRSVSWYQQTPGQGLQFLFEYFSETQRNKGNFPGRFSGRQFSNSRSEMNVSTLELGDSALYLCASNPLAGGTETQYFGPGTRLLVL.

J is TRBJ2-7 and V is TRBV5-1; no firm D call. V lost 7 bases, J lost 2 bases, and 19 bases lay in between. The CDR3 is 15 residues long. CDR1 is SGHRS and CDR2 is YFSETQ in the germline V gene. The CDR3 is CASGTKDDGPYEQYF. The CDR3 DNA reads as TGCGCCAGCGGCACTAAAGATGACGGTCCCTACGAGCAGTACTTC.

The V gene is TRBV6-6, the J gene TRBJ2-1; tentatively, D is TRBD2 (5 bases). The ends were cut back, 4 bases at V and 16 bases at J, with 20 bases in the middle. This CDR3 is 13 amino acids long. The germline V gene has CDR1 MNHNY and CDR2 SVGAGI (reference sequence). In DNA form, the CDR3 reads TGTGCCAGCAGTTCAGATACCTCGAGGGTTGTATTCTTC. Amino acids: CASSSDTSRVVFF.

The rearrangement joins TRBV19 to TRBJ1-5; TRBD1 matches at 8 bases. Per germline, CDR1 LNHDA and CDR2 SQIVND (reference sequence). V was pared by 7 bases and J by 7 bases, with 9 bases of the junction left unmatched. CDR3 size: 14 residues. Here the CDR3 reads CASTLRTGRQPQHF. In nucleotides, the CDR3 is TGTGCCAGTACCCTACGGACAGGGAGACAGCCCCAGCATTTT.

V is TRBV7-2 and J is TRBJ2-7; D call uncertain. This CDR3 comprises 14 residues. V lost 2 bases to trimming and J lost 2 bases, with 10 bases between them. Germline V gives CDR1 SGHTA, CDR2 FQGNSA. Written as DNA, the CDR3 is TGTGCCAGCAGCTTAAACGCAGCAACCTACGAGCAGTACTTC. This encodes CASSLNAATYEQYF.

The gene calls are TRBV15 and TRBJ1-5, with D perhaps matching TRBD1 (5 bases). The CDR3 is 13 residues long. Trimming shortened V by 8 bases and J by 0 bases, and 8 bases separated the two germline ends. Germline loops: CDR1 LNHNV, CDR2 YYDKDF (reference sequence). The CDR3, as DNA: TGTGCCACCGCAGGGTATAGCAATCAGCCCCAGCATTTT. Protein product: CATAGYSNQPQHF.

This chain joins TRBV7-3 and TRBJ2-1, with D unresolved. Trimming left V 3 bases short and J 6 bases short, with 9 bases between. Germline loops: CDR1 SGHTA, CDR2 FQGTGA. This CDR3 region has 13 residues. The CDR3 region is CASSFSRINEQFF. The CDR3 DNA follows: TGTGCCAGCAGCTTTTCAAGGATCAATGAGCAGTTCTTC. Full variable domain (remainder filled in from reference TRBV7-3 and TRBJ2-1): GAGVSQTPSNKVTEKGKYVELRCDPISGHTALYWYRQSLGQGPEFLIYFQGTGAADDSGLPNDRFFAVRPEGSVSTLKIQRTERGDSAVYLCASSFSRINEQFFGPGTRLTVL.

CDR3 bases: TGTGCCAGTAGCCCCCCCGGGACAGGGGGTTACACCATATATTTT. As protein: CASSPPGTGGYTIYF. The gene calls are TRBV19 and TRBJ1-3, with 11 bases fitting TRBD1. This CDR3 has 15 amino acids. V gave up 6 bases and J gave up 8 bases; unmatched junction bases: 9. CDR1 is LNHDA and CDR2 is SQIVND in the germline V gene (reference sequence).

This chain links TRBV6-1 with TRBJ1-1, with TRBD1 identical over 7 bases. V shed 11 bases, J shed 1 base, and the junction held 7 bases outside the gene matches. Germline V gene lookup returns CDR1 MNHNS and CDR2 SASEGT. The CDR3 spans 13 residues. CDR3 nucleotides: TGTGCCTTACACGGGACAGAGAACACTGAAGCTTTCTTT. Its protein product is CALHGTENTEAFF.

The chain combines TRBV7-2 with TRBJ2-7; D gene uncertain. The CDR3 is made up of 12 amino acids. Looked up from germline, CDR1 is SGHTA and CDR2 is FQGNSA. V was shortened by 2 bases and J by 7 bases, with 9 bases between the two germline ends. The CDR3 reads CASSLPIGEQYF. CDR3 coding DNA: TGTGCCAGCAGCTTACCAATAGGAGAGCAGTACTTC.

The chain combines TRBV7-3 with TRBJ2-1; the D gene is possibly TRBD2 (5 bases). CDR3 length equals 15 residues. CDR1 and CDR2 (germline): SGHTA, FQGTGA. The V and J ends lost 5 bases and 1 base respectively, with 12 bases between them. This chain's CDR3 is CASSQSGGSYNEQFF. The CDR3 DNA follows: TGTGCCAGCAGCCAGTCAGGAGGATCCTACAATGAGCAGTTCTTC.

The CDR3 loop is CASHRGNTGELFF. CDR3 nucleotide sequence: TGTGCCAGTCACCGGGGCAACACCGGGGAGCTGTTTTTT. V usage is TRBV6-6 and J usage is TRBJ2-2, with D perhaps being TRBD1 or TRBD2 (5 bases each). Germline CDR1 MNHNY, CDR2 SVGAGI (reference sequence). V was shortened by 9 bases and J by 2 bases, with 10 bases between the two germline ends. The CDR3 is 13 residues long.

The chain combines TRBV6-5 with TRBJ2-1; perhaps TRBD1 as D (7 bases). The CDR3 consists of 14 residues. CDR1 is MNHEY and CDR2 is SVGAGI in the germline V gene. V lost 5 bases and J lost 1, with 9 bases in between. CDR3 sequence reads: CASSQGGSYNEQFF. The DNA of the CDR3 is TGTGCCAGCAGTCAGGGGGGTTCCTACAATGAGCAGTTCTTC.

The table lists this clone with a count of one. The genes are TRBV7-2 and TRBJ2-1; no clear D. From germline, CDR1 is SGHTA and CDR2 FQGNSA. V lost 4 bases to trimming and J lost 2 bases, with 12 bases between them. This CDR3 comprises 15 residues. The CDR3 protein is CASSYKSGAYNEQFF. The CDR3 bases are TGTGCCAGCAGCTACAAGAGTGGGGCCTACAATGAGCAGTTCTTC.

Comments on this clone: Since no conserved phenylalanine or tryptophan closes the CDR3, a read error is the likely cause. No DNA is shown, since the ends of the CDR3 on it are uncertain; the CDR3 is the one TCRdb lists. This chain joins TRBV11-2 and TRBJ1-2; whether TRBD1, the table's D call, matches the DNA was not checked. The CDR3 length equals 11 residues, ends included. The germline V gene has CDR1 SGHAT and CDR2 FQNNGV. CDR3 loop: CASSLGQAPSI.

This clone was counted a single time. The V call is TRBV2, the J call TRBJ1-2; 10 nucleotides align to TRBD1. The CDR3 has 16 residues. With V trimmed by 3 bases and J by 4 bases, 8 bases remained unmatched. Germline CDR1 SNHLY, CDR2 FYNNEI. The CDR3 is CASSEGTGVYGYGYTF. The DNA for the CDR3 is TGTGCCAGCAGTGAGGGGACAGGGGTTTATGGCTATGGCTACACCTTC.